This TCR beta chain was found in a study of CD8+ T cells in alopecia areata. RNA was extracted and reverse transcribed into cDNA as the sequencing template. Assay used: immunoSEQ multiplex PCR; TCRdb lists only in-frame clones, some missing. Among about 210,000 clones listed, around three fifths were seen once. Points on this clone: Different DNA sequences within this sample yield the same CDR3.

Treatment noted: oral pan-JAK inhibitor, 5-10 mg twice daily. Germline CDR1 and CDR2: GTSNPN and SVGIG (reference sequence). The CDR3 has 13 residues. Trimming took 0 bases from V and 5 from J, leaving 8 bases between them. This clonotype originated in a human donor with alopecia areata. The chain couples TRBV30 to TRBJ1-5; TRBD1 might be the D (5 bases). The sequenced sample was CD4+ T cells sorted from blood, obtained at week 4, from a patient treated with tofacitinib. DNA of the CDR3: TGTGCCTGGAGTGTCGGCAGGGATCAGCCCCAGCATTTT. Translation gives CAWSVGRDQPQHF.